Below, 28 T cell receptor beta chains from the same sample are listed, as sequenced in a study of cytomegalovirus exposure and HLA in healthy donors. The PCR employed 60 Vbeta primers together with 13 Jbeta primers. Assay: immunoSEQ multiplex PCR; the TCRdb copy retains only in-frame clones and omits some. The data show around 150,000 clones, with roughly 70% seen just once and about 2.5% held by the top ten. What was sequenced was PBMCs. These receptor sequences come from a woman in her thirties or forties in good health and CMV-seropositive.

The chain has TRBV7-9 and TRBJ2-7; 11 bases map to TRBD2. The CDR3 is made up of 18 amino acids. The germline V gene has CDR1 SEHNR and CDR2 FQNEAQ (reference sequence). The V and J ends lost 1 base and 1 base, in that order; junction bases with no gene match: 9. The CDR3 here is CASSLVISGRDVSYEQYF. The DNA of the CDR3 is TGTGCCAGCAGCTTAGTCATTAGCGGGAGGGACGTTTCCTACGAGCAGTACTTC.

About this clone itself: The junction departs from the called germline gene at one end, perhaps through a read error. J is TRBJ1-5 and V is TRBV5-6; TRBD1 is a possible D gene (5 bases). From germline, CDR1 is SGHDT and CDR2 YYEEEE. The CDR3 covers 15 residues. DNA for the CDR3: TGTGCCAGCAGCTTGCAGGGACTAACGAAAAAGCCCCAGAATTTT. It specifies CASSLQGLTKKPQNF.

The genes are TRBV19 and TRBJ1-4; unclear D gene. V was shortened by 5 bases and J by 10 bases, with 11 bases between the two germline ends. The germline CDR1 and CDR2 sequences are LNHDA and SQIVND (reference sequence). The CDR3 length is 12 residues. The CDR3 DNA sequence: TGTGCCAGTAGTTCTCGAGGGCGAAAACTGTTTTTT. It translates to CASSSRGRKLFF.

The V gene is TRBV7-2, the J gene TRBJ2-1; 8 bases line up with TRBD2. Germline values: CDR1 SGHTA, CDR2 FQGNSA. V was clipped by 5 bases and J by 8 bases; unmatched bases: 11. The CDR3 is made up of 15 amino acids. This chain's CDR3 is CASSPASGGGHEQFF. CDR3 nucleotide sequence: TGTGCCAGCAGCCCAGCTAGCGGCGGGGGGCATGAGCAGTTCTTC.

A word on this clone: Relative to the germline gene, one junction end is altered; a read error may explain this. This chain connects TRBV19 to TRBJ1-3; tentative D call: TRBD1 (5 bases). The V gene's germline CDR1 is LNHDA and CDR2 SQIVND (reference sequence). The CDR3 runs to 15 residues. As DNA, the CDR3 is TGTGCCGGTAGAGACGACAGATTCTCTGGAAACACCATATATTTT. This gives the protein CAGRDDRFSGNTIYF. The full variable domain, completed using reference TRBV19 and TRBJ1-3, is DGGITQSPKYLFRKEGQNVTLSCEQNLNHDAMYWYRQDPGQGLRLIYYSQIVNDFQKGDIAEGYSVSREKKESFPLTVTSAQKNPTAFYLCAGRDDRFSGNTIYFGEGSWLTVV.

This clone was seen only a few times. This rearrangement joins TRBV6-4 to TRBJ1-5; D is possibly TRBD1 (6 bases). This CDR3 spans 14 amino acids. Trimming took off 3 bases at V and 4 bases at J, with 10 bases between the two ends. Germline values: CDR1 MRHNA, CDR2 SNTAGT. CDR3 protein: CASSEGGTNQPQHF. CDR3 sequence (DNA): TGTGCCAGCAGTGAAGGGGGTACAAATCAGCCCCAGCATTTT.

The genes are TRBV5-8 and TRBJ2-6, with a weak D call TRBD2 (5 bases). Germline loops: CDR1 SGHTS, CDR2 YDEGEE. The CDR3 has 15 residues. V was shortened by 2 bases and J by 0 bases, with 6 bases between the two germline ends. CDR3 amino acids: CASSFGGSGANVLTF. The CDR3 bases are TGTGCCAGCAGCTTCGGAGGCTCTGGGGCCAACGTCCTGACTTTC.

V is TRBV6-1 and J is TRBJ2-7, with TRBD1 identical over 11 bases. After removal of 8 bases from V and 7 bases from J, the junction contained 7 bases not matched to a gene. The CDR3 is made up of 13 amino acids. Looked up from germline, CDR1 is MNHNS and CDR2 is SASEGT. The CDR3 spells CASEGQGGGEQYF. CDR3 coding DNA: TGTGCCAGCGAGGGACAGGGGGGCGGGGAGCAGTACTTC.

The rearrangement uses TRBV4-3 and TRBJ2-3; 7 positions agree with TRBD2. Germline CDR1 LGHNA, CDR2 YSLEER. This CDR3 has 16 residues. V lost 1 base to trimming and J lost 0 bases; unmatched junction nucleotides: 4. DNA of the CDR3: TGCGCCAGCAGCCAAGGGACTAGGTCTAGCACAGATACGCAGTATTTT. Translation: CASSQGTRSSTDTQYF.

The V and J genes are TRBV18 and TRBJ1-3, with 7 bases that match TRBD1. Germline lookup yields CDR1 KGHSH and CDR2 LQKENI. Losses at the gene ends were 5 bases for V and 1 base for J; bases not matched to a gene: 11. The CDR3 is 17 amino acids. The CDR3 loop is CASSLEQGVGSGNTIYF. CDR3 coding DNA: TGTGCCAGCTCATTGGAGCAGGGGGTAGGATCTGGAAACACCATATATTTT. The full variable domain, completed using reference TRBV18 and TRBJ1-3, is NAGVMQNPRHLVRRRGQEARLRCSPMKGHSHVYWYRQLPEEGLKFMVYLQKENIIDESGMPKERFSAEFPKEGPSILRIQQVVRGDSAAYFCASSLEQGVGSGNTIYFGEGSWLTVV.

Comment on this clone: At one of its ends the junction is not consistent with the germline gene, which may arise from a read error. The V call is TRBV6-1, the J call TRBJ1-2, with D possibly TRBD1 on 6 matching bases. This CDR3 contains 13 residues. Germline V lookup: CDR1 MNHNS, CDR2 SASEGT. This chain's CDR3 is CASNGGQYYGYPF. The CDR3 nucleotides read TGTGCCAGCAATGGCGGACAGTACTATGGCTACCCCTTC.

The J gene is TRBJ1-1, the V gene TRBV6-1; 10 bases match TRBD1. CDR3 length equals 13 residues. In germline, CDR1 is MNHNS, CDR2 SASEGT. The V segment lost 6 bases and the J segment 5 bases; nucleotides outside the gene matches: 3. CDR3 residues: CASSRQGATEAFF. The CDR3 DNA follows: TGTGCCAGCAGCAGACAGGGGGCGACTGAAGCTTTCTTT.

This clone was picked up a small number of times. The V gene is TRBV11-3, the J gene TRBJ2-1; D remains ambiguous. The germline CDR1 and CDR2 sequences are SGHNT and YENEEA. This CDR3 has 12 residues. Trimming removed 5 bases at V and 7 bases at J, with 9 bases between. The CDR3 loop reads CASSTSGNEQFF. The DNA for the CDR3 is TGTGCCAGCAGCACCTCCGGGAATGAGCAGTTCTTC.

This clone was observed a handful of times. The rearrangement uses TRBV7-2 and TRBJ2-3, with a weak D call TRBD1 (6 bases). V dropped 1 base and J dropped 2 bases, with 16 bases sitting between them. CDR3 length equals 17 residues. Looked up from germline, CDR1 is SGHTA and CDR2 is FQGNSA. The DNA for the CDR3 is TGTGCCAGCAGCTTAGGTGGGCAGGGGTGGGTCACAGATACGCAGTATTTT. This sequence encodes CASSLGGQGWVTDTQYF.

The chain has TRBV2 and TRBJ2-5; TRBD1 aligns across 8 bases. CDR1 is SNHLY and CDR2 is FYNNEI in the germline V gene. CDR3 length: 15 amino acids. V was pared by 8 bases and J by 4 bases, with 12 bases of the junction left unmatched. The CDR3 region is CASGGVKQGGETQYF. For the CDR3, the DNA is TGTGCCAGCGGGGGTGTAAAACAGGGGGGAGAGACCCAGTACTTC. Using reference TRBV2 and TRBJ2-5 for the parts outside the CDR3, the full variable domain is EPEVTQTPSHQVTQMGQEVILRCVPISNHLYFYWYRQILGQKVEFLVSFYNNEISEKSEIFDDQFSVERPDGSNFTLKIRSTKLEDSAMYFCASGGVKQGGETQYFGPGTRLLVL.

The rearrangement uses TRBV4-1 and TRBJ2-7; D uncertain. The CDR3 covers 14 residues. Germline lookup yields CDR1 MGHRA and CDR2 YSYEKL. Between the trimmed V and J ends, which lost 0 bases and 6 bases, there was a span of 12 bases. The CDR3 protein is CASSQDPRGGEQYF. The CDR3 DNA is TGCGCCAGCAGCCAAGATCCCAGAGGTGGCGAGCAGTACTTC.

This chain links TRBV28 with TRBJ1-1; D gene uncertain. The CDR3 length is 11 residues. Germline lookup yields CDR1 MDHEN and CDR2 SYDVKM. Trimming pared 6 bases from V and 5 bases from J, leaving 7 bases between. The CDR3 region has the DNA TGTGCCAGCAGACTGTTGACTGAAGCTTTCTTT. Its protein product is CASRLLTEAFF.

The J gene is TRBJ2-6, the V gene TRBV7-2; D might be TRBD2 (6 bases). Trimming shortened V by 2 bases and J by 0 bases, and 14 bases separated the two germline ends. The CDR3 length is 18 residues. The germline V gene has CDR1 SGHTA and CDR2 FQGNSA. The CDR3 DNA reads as TGTGCCAGCAGCTTACGGAGGGTAGCCGTCTCTGGGGCCAACGTCCTGACTTTC. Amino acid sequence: CASSLRRVAVSGANVLTF.

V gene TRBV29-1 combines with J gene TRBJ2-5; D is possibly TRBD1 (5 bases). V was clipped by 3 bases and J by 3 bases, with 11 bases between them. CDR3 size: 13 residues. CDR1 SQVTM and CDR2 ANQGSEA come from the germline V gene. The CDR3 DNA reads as TGCAGCGTTGAGACACAGGCGAAAGAGACCCAGTACTTC. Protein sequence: CSVETQAKETQYF.

CDR3 protein: CASSLDYTGELFF. In DNA, the CDR3 is TGCGCCAGCAGCCTAGACTACACCGGGGAGCTGTTTTTT. The chain joins TRBV5-1 to TRBJ2-2, with D unclear. V was cut by 4 bases and J by 3 bases, with 7 bases left in between. There are 13 residues in the CDR3. Germline CDR1 SGHRS, CDR2 YFSETQ.

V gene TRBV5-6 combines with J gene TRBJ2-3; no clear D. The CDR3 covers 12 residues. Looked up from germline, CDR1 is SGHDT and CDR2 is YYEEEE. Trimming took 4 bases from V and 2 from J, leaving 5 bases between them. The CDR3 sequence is CASSTFTDTQYF. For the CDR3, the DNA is TGTGCCAGCAGCACTTTCACAGATACGCAGTATTTT. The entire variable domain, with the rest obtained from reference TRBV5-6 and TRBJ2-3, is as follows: DAGVTQSPTHLIKTRGQQVTLRCSPKSGHDTVSWYQQALGQGPQFIFQYYEEEERQRGNFPDRFSGHQFPNYSSELNVNALLLGDSALYLCASSTFTDTQYFGPGTRLTVL.

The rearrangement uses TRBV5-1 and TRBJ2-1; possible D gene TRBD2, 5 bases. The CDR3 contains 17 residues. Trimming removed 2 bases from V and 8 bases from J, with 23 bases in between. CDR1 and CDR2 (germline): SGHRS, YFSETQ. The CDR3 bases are TGCGCCAGCAGCTTAGGTCGGAGAGGGTTGAGGGTCTATGAGCAGTTCTTC. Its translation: CASSLGRRGLRVYEQFF.

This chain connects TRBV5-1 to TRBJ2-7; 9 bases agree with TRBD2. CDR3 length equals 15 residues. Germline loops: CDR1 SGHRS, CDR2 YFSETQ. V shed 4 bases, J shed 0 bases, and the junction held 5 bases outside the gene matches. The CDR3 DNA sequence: TGCGCCAGCAGCGCCGTAGCGGGGGTCTCCTACGAGCAGTACTTC. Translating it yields CASSAVAGVSYEQYF.

Here the CDR3 reads CASSPLQGAREQYF. CDR3 nucleotide sequence: TGTGCCAGCAGCCCATTACAGGGGGCTCGTGAGCAGTACTTC. The J gene is TRBJ2-7, the V gene TRBV9; 9 nucleotides align to TRBD1. The germline gives CDR1 SGDLS, CDR2 YYNGEE. The CDR3 runs to 14 residues. The junction had 9 bases not matched to a gene; V was cut back by 4 bases and J by 7 bases.

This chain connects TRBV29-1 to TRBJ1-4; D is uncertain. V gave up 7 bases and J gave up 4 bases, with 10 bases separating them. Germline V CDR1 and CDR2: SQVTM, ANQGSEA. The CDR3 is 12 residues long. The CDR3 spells CSALQVNEKLFF. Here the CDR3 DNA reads TGCAGCGCACTTCAGGTTAATGAAAAACTGTTTTTT. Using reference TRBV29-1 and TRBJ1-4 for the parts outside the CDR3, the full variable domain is SAVISQKPSRDICQRGTSLTIQCQVDSQVTMMFWYRQQPGQSLTLIATANQGSEATYESGFVIDKFPISRPNLTFSTLTVSNMSPEDSSIYLCSALQVNEKLFFGSGTQLSVL.

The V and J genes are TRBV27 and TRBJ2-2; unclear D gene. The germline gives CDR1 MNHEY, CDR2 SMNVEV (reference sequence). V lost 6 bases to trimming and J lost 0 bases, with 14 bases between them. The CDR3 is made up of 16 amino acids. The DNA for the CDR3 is TGTGCCAGCAGGCTCCCCGGAGCCGCGAACACCGGGGAGCTGTTTTTT. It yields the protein CASRLPGAANTGELFF.

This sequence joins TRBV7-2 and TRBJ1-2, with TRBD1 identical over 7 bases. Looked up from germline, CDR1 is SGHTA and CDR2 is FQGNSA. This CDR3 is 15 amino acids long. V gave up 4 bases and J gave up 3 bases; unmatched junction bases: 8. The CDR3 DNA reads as TGTGCCAGCAGCTCAACACCGACAGGGTACTATGGCTACACCTTC. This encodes CASSSTPTGYYGYTF.

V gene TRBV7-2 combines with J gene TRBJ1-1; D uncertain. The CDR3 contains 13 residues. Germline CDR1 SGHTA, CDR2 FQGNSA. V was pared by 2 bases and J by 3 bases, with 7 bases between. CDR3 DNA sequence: TGTGCCAGCAGCTTATCTTTAGACACTGAAGCTTTCTTT. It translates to CASSLSLDTEAFF.